This T cell receptor beta chain was found in a study of identical twins. TCRdb reanalysed the 5' RACE reads using MiXCR and keeps one entry per CDR3 protein. In the table there are approximately 410,000 distinct CDR3 sequences, around 20% of which are singletons. Trimming at V came to 9 bases and at J to 9 bases, leaving 14 bases not matched to a gene. The CDR3 is made up of 16 amino acids. CDR1 MNHEY and CDR2 SMNVEV come from the germline V gene (reference sequence). With regard to this clonotype: Its antigen is as yet unknown.

Overall study results and limits: Among monozygotic twins, out-of-frame TCR alpha sharing exceeded what models predicted.

The sequenced sample was naive T cells sorted from blood. This rearrangement joins TRBV27 to TRBJ2-3; TRBD2 aligns across 14 bases. The receptor was isolated from a man aged 45-60 years in good health. CDR3 sequence: CASGSIAGTSGSTQYF. The CDR3 region has the DNA TGTGCCAGTGGATCCATCGCCGGGACTAGCGGGAGCACGCAGTATTTT.